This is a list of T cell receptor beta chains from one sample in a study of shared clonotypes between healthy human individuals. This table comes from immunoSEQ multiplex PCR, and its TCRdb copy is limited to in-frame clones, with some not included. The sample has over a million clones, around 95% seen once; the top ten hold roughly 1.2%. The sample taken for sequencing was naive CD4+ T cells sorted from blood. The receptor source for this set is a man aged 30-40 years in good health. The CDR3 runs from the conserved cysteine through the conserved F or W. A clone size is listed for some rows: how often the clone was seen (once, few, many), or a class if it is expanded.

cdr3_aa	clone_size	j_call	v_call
CASSPLQGGTEAFF	.	TRBJ1-1	TRBV18
CASSGTGTDTQYF	.	TRBJ2-3	TRBV28
CASSLGIAGHYEQYF	.	TRBJ2-7	TRBV18
CASSQEPGKLFF	.	TRBJ1-4	TRBV4-1
CSAERVPLNSGANVLTF	.	TRBJ2-6	TRBV29-1
CASSELGYTGELFF	.	TRBJ2-2	TRBV25-1
CASSPLLAGGPYEQYF	.	TRBJ2-7	TRBV18
CASSGAYEQYF	.	TRBJ2-7	TRBV28
CASSLTGVSYEQYF	.	TRBJ2-7	TRBV7-9
CAISDRTSGSYEQYF	.	TRBJ2-7	TRBV10-3
CASSSRGRALHEQYF	.	TRBJ2-7	TRBV5-4
CASSPIAGRGPYNEQFF	once	TRBJ2-1	TRBV28
CASSAPRDGHDEQYF	.	TRBJ2-7	TRBV19
CATSRDPRDRGSYEQYF	.	TRBJ2-7	TRBV15
CASSIVGIYDGYTF	.	TRBJ1-2	TRBV19
CASGDKGSTDTQYF	.	TRBJ2-3	TRBV6-1
CASGPSYSYEQYF	.	TRBJ2-7	TRBV2
CASSLRRQTGTTFTDTQYF	.	TRBJ2-3	TRBV5-1
CASSRGDSGANVLTF	.	TRBJ2-6	TRBV19
CASSLGGGSDTQYF	.	TRBJ2-3	TRBV7-9
CASTALLGTGELFF	.	TRBJ2-2	TRBV6-6
CASRSNPGLAYEQYF	.	TRBJ2-7	TRBV2
CSGAWGYEQYF	.	TRBJ2-7	TRBV29-1
CASSPTGPSVNEKLFF	.	TRBJ1-4	TRBV16
CASSLDAFYGEYF	.	TRBJ2-7	TRBV11-2
CAIQGQLNTEAFF	.	TRBJ1-1	TRBV28
CASSAEAPGEQYF	.	TRBJ2-7	TRBV10-1
CASSPQGLTNEKLFF	.	TRBJ1-4	TRBV9
CASGGSTGLAANEQFF	.	TRBJ2-1	TRBV10-3
CASSVYDRGNEQFF	.	TRBJ2-1	TRBV19
CASSPGGGPYEQYF	.	TRBJ2-7	TRBV5-1